This is a list of T cell receptor beta chains from one sample in a study of blood T cell repertoires in COVID-19. Sequencing used immunoSEQ multiplex PCR; TCRdb keeps in-frame clones, though not all of them. The sample includes some 210,000 clones, approximately 88% of them seen just once. Source material: PBMCs or T cells enriched from blood (not recorded which). Receptors originate from a man younger than 35 with acute COVID-19. Each CDR3 is given with its conserved first and last residue. Fields, in order: J gene, D gene, V gene, clone size, CDR3 DNA, CDR3 protein. D genes are given only for firm matches. Only part of the rows carry a size: once, few, many, or a class if the clone is expanded.

>TRBJ2-3|.|TRBV29-1|.
TGCAGCGTTGCGGTGCATGCCGGGGCAGATACGCAGTATTTT
CSVAVHAGADTQYF
>TRBJ1-2|.|TRBV18|.
TGTGCCAGCTCACCACTCGGGGGAATGACTAACTATGGCTACACCTTC
CASSPLGGMTNYGYTF
>TRBJ1-3|.|TRBV19|.
TGTGCCAGTACCACAGATCTCGGAAACACCATATATTTT
CASTTDLGNTIYF
>TRBJ1-4|.|TRBV5-1|.
TGCGCCAGCAGCTTGATGGGCGGGACGGTTAATGAAAAACTGTTTTTT
CASSLMGGTVNEKLFF
>TRBJ1-5|.|TRBV7-2|.
TGTGCCAGCAGCCCGGGACTCATTAATCAGCCCCAGCATTTT
CASSPGLINQPQHF
>TRBJ2-3|TRBD2|TRBV10-3|.
TGTGCCATCAAGGATACTAGCGGGCTCATCCACACAGATACGCAGTATTTT
CAIKDTSGLIHTDTQYF
>TRBJ2-7|.|TRBV19|.
TGTGCCAGTAGTAGTCTAGCCGGGGGCTACGAGCAGTACTTC
CASSSLAGGYEQYF
>TRBJ2-7|TRBD2|TRBV18|.
TGTGCCAGCTCACCACCCGGGACTAGCCGCCTGGACGAGCAGTACTTC
CASSPPGTSRLDEQYF
>TRBJ1-1|.|TRBV7-3|few
TGTGCCAGCAGCTCCGCTGACGGGGCTGAAGCTTTCTTT
CASSSADGAEAFF
>TRBJ1-2|.|TRBV27|.
TGTGCCAGCAGTTTAAATATGTACGGGATCTATGGCTACACCTTC
CASSLNMYGIYGYTF
>TRBJ2-1|.|TRBV29-1|.
TGCAGCGTTGAAGATACGGTGCAGGACTCCTACAATGAGCAGTTCTTC
CSVEDTVQDSYNEQFF
>TRBJ1-4|TRBD1|TRBV2|.
TGTGCCAGCAGCGAGGACAGGGGGAATGAAAAACTGTTTTTT
CASSEDRGNEKLFF
>TRBJ2-5|.|TRBV7-2|.
TGTGCCAGCAGCCAGACTGAGACCCAGTACTTC
CASSQTETQYF
>TRBJ1-4|.|TRBV28|.
TGTGCCAGCAGGGGCAAATTCGGGGGAAAACTGTTTTTT
CASRGKFGGKLFF
>TRBJ2-5|.|TRBV7-8|.
TGTGCCAGCAGCTTAAACGGAGGGACCCAGTACTTC
CASSLNGGTQYF
>TRBJ1-1|.|TRBV19|.
TGTGCCAGTAGTTCCCAGGGCAGTTTGATCACTGAAGCTTTCTTT
CASSSQGSLITEAFF
>TRBJ2-7|.|TRBV27|once
TGTGCCAGCAGCGTACCGGGACAACTGACCTACGAGCAGTACTTC
CASSVPGQLTYEQYF
>TRBJ2-7|TRBD1|TRBV10-3|.
TGTGCCCCCCACCCCTCGGGACAGAGATACGAGCAGTACTTC
CAPHPSGQRYEQYF
>TRBJ2-1|.|TRBV24-1|.
TGTGCCACCAGTGAACCAGGGATCAATGAGCAGTTCTTC
CATSEPGINEQFF
>TRBJ2-2|TRBD1|TRBV30|.
TGTGCCTCCAAAACAGGGGGCAACGCCGGGGAGCTGTTTTTT
CASKTGGNAGELFF
>TRBJ1-5|.|TRBV18|few
TGTGCCAGCTCATCTAATTCCCCCGATAGCAATCAGCCCCAGCATTTT
CASSSNSPDSNQPQHF
>TRBJ1-1|.|TRBV11-3|.
TGTGCCAGCAGCTTAACACAGGGAGAATTAGCTTTCTTT
CASSLTQGELAFF
>TRBJ2-2|.|TRBV6-5|.
TGTGCCAGCATGCGGGGGCTCTCGAACACCGGGGAGCTGTTTTTT
CASMRGLSNTGELFF
>TRBJ2-3|TRBD2|TRBV9|.
TGTGCCAGCAGCGAAATTAGCGGGAGGGCCGCAGATACGCAGTATTTT
CASSEISGRAADTQYF
>TRBJ1-1|TRBD1|TRBV28|.
TGTGCCAGCAGTATCCCGGGACAGGGGAACACTGAAGCTTTCTTT
CASSIPGQGNTEAFF
>TRBJ1-1|TRBD1|TRBV10-3|.
TGTGCCATCAGGGACAGGGGCACTGAAGCTTTCTTT
CAIRDRGTEAFF
>TRBJ2-3|.|TRBV2|.
TGTGCCAGCACCCGACAGGTTAGCACAGATACGCAGTATTTT
CASTRQVSTDTQYF
>TRBJ1-2|.|TRBV4-3|.
TGCGCCAGCAGCCGGGACACCACTCGGGATGGCTACACCTTC
CASSRDTTRDGYTF
>TRBJ2-7|TRBD2|TRBV27|few
TGTGCCAGCAGTTTGCGGGAGGGGGACTACGAGCAGTACTTC
CASSLREGDYEQYF
>TRBJ1-5|TRBD1|TRBV4-3|.
TGCGCCAGCAGTCAAGACCAGGGGGCAGGACAGCCCCAGCATTTT
CASSQDQGAGQPQHF
>TRBJ1-3|TRBD1|TRBV6-5|.
TGTGCCAGCAGTTACACACAGGGGAGCTCTGGAAACACCATATATTTT
CASSYTQGSSGNTIYF
>TRBJ2-3|TRBD2|TRBV6-5|.
TGTGCCAGCAGTCGGACTAGCGGGAGCTGGGATACGCAGTATTTT
CASSRTSGSWDTQYF
>TRBJ2-2|.|TRBV7-9|.
TGTGCCAGCAGCTTAAAGGGCACACCAGGGACCGGGGAGCTGTTTTTT
CASSLKGTPGTGELFF
>TRBJ2-3|.|TRBV19|.
TGTGCCAGTAGGGACTCCGATAGAAGCACAGATACGCAGTATTTT
CASRDSDRSTDTQYF
>TRBJ2-1|.|TRBV27|.
TGTGCCAGCAGTTCCGGTTCAGGGGCCTACAATGAGCAGTTCTTC
CASSSGSGAYNEQFF
>TRBJ1-2|TRBD1|TRBV6-1|.
TGTGCCAGCAGTGAGGGGACAGGGGTTCTCTATGGCTACACCTTC
CASSEGTGVLYGYTF
>TRBJ1-1|.|TRBV7-9|.
TGTGCCAGCAAAAGGGGGACGGCAGTGAACACTGAAGCTTTCTTT
CASKRGTAVNTEAFF
>TRBJ2-1|.|TRBV4-1|.
TGCGCCAGCAGCCAATTACTTGGTTACGAGCAGTTCTTC
CASSQLLGYEQFF
>TRBJ2-1|TRBD1|TRBV5-6|.
TGTGCCAGCAGCTCCGTTGACAGGGCCTACAATGAGCAGTTCTTC
CASSSVDRAYNEQFF
>TRBJ1-4|.|TRBV27|.
TGTGCCAGCAGTTTAAATCGGGGGAATGAAAAACTGTTTTTT
CASSLNRGNEKLFF
>TRBJ1-4|.|TRBV12-3/TRBV12-4|.
TGTGCCAGCCAAAGGGAGGGGTATGAAAAACTGTTTTTT
CASQREGYEKLFF
>TRBJ1-4|.|TRBV6-1|.
TGTGCCAGCAGTGATCTAACAGGGAGACTGTTTTTT
CASSDLTGRLFF
>TRBJ2-1|TRBD2|TRBV5-1|.
TGCGCCAGCCGGATAGCGGGAGCACATGGCGATGAGCAGTTCTTC
CASRIAGAHGDEQFF
>TRBJ1-1|.|TRBV6-1|.
TGTGCCAGCAGTGTAGGTTGGGCAGGGTTACGCACTGAAGCTTTCTTT
CASSVGWAGLRTEAFF
>TRBJ2-7|TRBD1|TRBV3-1/TRBV3-2|.
TGTGCCAGTGGGACAGGGGGCCTCGAGCAGTACTTC
CASGTGGLEQYF
>TRBJ2-1|TRBD2|TRBV6-2/TRBV6-3|.
TGTGCCAGCAGTCCCCTAGCGGGAGATGGATTGAAGGACAATGAGCAGTTCTTC
CASSPLAGDGLKDNEQFF
>TRBJ2-2|.|TRBV19|.
TGTGCCAGTAGTACCCCCACTAGGGTGGGCACCGGGGAGCTGTTTTTT
CASSTPTRVGTGELFF
>TRBJ2-2|TRBD1|TRBV28|.
TGTGCCAGCAGTTTACAAGGGGGCCACGGGGAGCTGTTTTTT
CASSLQGGHGELFF
>TRBJ1-2|.|TRBV6-5|.
TGTGCCAGCAGTAAGGGAGTCGGCTATGGCTACACCTTC
CASSKGVGYGYTF